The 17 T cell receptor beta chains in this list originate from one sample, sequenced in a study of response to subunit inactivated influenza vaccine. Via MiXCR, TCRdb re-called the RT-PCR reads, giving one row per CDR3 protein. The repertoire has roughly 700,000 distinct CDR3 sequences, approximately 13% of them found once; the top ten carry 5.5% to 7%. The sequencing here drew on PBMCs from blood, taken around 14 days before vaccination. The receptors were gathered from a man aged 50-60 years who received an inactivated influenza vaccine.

The CDR3 reads CASSLGPGLAVYNEQFF. The CDR3 DNA reads as TGTGCCAGCAGTTTAGGGCCGGGACTAGCGGTCTACAATGAGCAGTTCTTC. The genes are TRBV12-3 or TRBV12-4 and TRBJ2-1, with 11 bases lining up with TRBD2. V trimming: 1 base; J trimming: 3 bases; junction bases outside the gene matches: 5. The CDR3 is 17 residues long.

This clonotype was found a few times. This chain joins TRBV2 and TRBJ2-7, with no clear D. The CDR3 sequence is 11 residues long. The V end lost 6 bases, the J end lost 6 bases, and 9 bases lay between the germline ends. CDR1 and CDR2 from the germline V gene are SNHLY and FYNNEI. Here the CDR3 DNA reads TGTGCCAGCAGGCTAGAAGGCGAGCAGTACTTC. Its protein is CASRLEGEQYF.

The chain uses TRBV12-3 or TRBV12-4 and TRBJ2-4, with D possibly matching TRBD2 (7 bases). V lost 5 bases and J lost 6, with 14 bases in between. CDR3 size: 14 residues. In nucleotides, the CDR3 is TGTGCCAGCAGTAACCAGAGGGGGGGAAACATTCAGTACTTC. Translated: CASSNQRGGNIQYF.

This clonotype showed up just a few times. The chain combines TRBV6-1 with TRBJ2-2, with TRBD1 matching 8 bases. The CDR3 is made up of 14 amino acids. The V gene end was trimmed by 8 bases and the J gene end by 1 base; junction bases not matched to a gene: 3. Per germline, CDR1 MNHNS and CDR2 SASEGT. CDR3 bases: TGTGCCAGCTGGGACAGGATGAACACCGGGGAGCTGTTTTTT. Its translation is CASWDRMNTGELFF.

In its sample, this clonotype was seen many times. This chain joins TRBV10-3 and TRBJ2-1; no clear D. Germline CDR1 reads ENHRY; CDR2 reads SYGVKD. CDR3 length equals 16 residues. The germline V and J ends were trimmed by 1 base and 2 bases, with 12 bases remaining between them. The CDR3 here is CAISELGLIPYNEQFF. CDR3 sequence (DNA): TGTGCCATCAGTGAGTTAGGCCTCATCCCCTACAATGAGCAGTTCTTC.

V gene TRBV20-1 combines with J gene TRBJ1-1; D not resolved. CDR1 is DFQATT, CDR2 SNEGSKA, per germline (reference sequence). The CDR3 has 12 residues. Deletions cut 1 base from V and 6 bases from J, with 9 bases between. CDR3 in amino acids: CSARGRVAEAFF. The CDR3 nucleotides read TGCAGTGCTAGAGGGCGGGTTGCTGAAGCTTTCTTT.

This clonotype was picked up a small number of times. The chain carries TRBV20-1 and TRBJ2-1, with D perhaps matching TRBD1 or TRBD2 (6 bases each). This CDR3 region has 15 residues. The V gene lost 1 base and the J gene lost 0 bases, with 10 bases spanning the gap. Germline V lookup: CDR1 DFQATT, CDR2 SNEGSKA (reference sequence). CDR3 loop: CSARAGAVSYNEQFF. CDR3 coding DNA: TGCAGTGCTAGAGCGGGGGCCGTCTCCTACAATGAGCAGTTCTTC.

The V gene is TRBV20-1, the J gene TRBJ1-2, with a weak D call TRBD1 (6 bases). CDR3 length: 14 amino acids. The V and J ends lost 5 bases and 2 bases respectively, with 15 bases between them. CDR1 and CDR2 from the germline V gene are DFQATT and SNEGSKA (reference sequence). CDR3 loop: CSARKGVGNYGYTF. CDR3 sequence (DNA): TGCAGTGCTCGCAAGGGGGTGGGGAACTATGGCTACACCTTC.

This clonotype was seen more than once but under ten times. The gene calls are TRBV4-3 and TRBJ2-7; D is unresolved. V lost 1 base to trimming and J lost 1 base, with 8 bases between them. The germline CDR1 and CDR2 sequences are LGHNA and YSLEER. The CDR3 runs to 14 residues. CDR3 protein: CASSQVKGSYEQYF. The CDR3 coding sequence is TGCGCCAGCAGCCAAGTGAAAGGATCCTACGAGCAGTACTTC.

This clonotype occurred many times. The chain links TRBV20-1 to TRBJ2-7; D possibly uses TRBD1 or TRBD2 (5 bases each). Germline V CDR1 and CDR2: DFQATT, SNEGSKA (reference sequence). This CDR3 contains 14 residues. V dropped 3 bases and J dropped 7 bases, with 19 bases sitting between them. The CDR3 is CSASRGHLRGEQYF. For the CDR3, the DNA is TGCAGTGCTAGCCGAGGACACCTACGGGGAGAGCAGTACTTC.

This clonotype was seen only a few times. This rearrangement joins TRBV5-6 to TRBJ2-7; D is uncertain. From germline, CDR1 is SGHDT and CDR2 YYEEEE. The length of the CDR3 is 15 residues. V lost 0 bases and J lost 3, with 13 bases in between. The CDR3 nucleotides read TGTGCCAGCAGCTTGGGGCTTGACCTGTACTACGAGCAGTACTTC. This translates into CASSLGLDLYYEQYF.

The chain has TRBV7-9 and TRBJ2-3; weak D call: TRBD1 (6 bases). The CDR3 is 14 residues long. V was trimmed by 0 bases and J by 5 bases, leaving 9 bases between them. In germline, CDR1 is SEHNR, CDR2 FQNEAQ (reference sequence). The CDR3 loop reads CASSLAGTKDTQYF. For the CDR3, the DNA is TGTGCCAGCAGCTTAGCTGGGACAAAAGATACGCAGTATTTT.

CDR3 nucleotide sequence: TGTGCCAGCGCGTCGATGTCGAACCGTGGAAACACCATATATTTT. This sequence encodes CASASMSNRGNTIYF. The chain couples TRBV12-3 or TRBV12-4 to TRBJ1-3, with D uncertain. Trimming removed 8 bases at V and 3 bases at J, with 17 bases between. The length of the CDR3 is 15 residues.

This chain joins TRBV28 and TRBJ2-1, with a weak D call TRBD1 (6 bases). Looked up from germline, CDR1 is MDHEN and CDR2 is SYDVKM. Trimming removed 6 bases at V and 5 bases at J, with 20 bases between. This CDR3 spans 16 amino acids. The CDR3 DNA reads TGTGCCAGCAGCCCCCGGGGCAGGGGCTTCCACAATGAGCAGTTCTTC. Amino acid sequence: CASSPRGRGFHNEQFF.

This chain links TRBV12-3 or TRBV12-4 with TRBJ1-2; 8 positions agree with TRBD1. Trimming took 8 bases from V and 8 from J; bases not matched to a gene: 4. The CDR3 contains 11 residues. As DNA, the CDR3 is TGTGCCAGCGGACAGGGTGGCGGCTACACCTTC. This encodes CASGQGGGYTF.

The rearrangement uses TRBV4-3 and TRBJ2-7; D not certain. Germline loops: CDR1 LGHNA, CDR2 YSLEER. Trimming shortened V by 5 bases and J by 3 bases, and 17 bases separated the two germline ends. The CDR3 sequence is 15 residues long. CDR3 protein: CASSLDGSELYEQYF. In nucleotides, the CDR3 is TGCGCCAGCAGCTTAGACGGTTCCGAACTCTACGAGCAGTACTTC.

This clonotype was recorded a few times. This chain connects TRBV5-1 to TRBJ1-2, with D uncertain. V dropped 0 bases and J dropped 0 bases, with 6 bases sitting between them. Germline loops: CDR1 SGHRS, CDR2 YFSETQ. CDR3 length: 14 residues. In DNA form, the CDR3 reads TGCGCCAGCAGCTTGGTAGCCACTAACTATGGCTACACCTTC. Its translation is CASSLVATNYGYTF.